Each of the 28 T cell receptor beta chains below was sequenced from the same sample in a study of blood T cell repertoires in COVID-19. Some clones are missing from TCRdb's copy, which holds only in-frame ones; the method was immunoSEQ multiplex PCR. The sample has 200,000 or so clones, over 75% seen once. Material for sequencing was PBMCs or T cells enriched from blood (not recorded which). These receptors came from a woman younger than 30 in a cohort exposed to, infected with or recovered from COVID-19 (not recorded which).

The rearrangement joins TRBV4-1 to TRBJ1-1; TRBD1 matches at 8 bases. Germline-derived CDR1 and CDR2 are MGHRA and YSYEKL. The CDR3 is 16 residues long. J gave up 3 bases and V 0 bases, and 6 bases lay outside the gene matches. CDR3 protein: CASSQDNRQGYTEAFF. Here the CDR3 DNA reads TGCGCCAGCAGCCAAGATAACCGACAGGGGTACACTGAAGCTTTCTTT.

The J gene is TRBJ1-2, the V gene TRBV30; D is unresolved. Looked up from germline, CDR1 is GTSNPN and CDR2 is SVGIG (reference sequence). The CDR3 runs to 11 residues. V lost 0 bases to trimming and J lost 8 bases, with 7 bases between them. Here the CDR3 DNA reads TGTGCCTGGAGTGTCTCCGGGGGCTACACCTTC. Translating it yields CAWSVSGGYTF.

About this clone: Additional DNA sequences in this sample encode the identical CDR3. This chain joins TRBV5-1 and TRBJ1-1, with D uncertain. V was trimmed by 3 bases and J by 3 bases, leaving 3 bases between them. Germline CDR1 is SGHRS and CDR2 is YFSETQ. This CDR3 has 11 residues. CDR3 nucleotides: TGCGCCAGCAGCTCGGACACTGAAGCTTTCTTT. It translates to CASSSDTEAFF. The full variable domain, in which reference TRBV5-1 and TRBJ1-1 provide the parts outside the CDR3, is KAGVTQTPRYLIKTRGQQVTLSCSPISGHRSVSWYQQTPGQGLQFLFEYFSETQRNKGNFPGRFSGRQFSNSRSEMNVSTLELGDSALYLCASSSDTEAFFGQGTRLTVV.

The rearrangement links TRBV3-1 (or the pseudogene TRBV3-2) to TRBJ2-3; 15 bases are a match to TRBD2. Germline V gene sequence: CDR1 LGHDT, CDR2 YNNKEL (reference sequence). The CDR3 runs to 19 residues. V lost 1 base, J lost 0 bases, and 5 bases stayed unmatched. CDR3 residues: CASSQVGLAGGPSTDTQYF. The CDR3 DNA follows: TGTGCCAGCAGCCAAGTGGGACTAGCGGGGGGACCTAGCACAGATACGCAGTATTTT.

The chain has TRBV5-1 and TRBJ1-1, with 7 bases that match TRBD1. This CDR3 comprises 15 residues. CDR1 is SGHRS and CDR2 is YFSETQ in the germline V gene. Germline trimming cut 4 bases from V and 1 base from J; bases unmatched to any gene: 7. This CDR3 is CASSLYRGQNTEAFF. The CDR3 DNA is TGCGCCAGCAGCCTATACAGGGGACAGAACACTGAAGCTTTCTTT.

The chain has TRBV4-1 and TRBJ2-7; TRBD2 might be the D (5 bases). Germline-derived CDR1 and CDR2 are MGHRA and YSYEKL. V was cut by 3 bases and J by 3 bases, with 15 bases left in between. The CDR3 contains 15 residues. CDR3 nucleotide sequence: TGCGCCAGCAGCCACGGCGGAGCGGATATCTACGAGCAGTACTTC. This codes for CASSHGGADIYEQYF.

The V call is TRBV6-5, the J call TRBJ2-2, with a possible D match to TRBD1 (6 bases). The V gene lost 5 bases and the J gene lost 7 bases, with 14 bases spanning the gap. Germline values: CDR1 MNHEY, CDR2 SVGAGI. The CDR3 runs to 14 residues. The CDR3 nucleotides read TGTGCCAGCAGTCTTACAGGGTCTAACGGGGAGCTGTTTTTT. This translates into CASSLTGSNGELFF.

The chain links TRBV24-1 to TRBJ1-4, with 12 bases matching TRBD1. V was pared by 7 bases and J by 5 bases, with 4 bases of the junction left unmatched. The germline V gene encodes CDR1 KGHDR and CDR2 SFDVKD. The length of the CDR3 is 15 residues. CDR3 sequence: CATSPGQGANEKLFF. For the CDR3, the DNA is TGTGCCACCAGCCCGGGACAGGGGGCAAATGAAAAACTGTTTTTT.

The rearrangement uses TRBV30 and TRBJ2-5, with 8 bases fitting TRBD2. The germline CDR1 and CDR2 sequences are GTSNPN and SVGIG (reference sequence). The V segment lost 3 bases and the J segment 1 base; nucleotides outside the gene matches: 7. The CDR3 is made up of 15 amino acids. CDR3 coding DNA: TGTGCCTGGAGCGGGACTAGAGGCGGCCAAGAGACCCAGTACTTC. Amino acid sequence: CAWSGTRGGQETQYF.

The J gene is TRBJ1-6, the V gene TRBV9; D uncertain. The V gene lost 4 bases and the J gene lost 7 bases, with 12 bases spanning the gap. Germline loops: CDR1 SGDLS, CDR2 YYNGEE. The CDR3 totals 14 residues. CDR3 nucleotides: TGTGCCAGCAGCTCGAAAATCCAGAATTCACCCCTCCACTTT. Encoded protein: CASSSKIQNSPLHF.

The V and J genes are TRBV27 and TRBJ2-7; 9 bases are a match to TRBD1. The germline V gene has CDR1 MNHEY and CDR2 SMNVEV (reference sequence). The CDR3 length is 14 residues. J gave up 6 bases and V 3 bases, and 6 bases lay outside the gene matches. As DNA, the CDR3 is TGTGCCAGCAGTTTTAGGGGACAGGGCAGCGAGCAGTACTTC. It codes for CASSFRGQGSEQYF.

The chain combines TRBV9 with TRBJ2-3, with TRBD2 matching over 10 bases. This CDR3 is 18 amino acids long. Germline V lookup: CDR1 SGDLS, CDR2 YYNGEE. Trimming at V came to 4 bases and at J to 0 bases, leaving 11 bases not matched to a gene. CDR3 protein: CASSLGWTSGSSTDTQYF. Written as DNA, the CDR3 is TGTGCCAGCAGCCTGGGGTGGACTAGCGGTTCTAGCACAGATACGCAGTATTTT.

DNA for the CDR3: TGTGCCACCAGTGCAGGGGGCAGCAATCAGCCCCAGCATTTT. As protein: CATSAGGSNQPQHF. The V and J genes are TRBV24-1 and TRBJ1-5; 8 bases fit TRBD1. This CDR3 comprises 14 residues. Germline CDR1 reads KGHDR; CDR2 reads SFDVKD. The junction had 0 bases not matched to a gene; V was cut back by 5 bases and J by 1 base.

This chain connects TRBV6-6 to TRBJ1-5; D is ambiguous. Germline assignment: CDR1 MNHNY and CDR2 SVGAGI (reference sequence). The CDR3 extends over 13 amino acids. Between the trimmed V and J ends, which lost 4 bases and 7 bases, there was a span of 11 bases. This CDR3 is CASSSPGGQPQHF. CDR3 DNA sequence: TGTGCCAGCAGTTCTCCGGGCGGGCAGCCCCAGCATTTT.

CDR3 in DNA: TGTGCCAGCAGCGACAGGGGGACGAACACCGGGGAGCTGTTTTTT. Translating gives CASSDRGTNTGELFF. The chain has TRBV9 and TRBJ2-2, with 8 bases fitting TRBD1. The trim removed 3 bases at V and 0 bases at J, leaving 1 base unmatched. Germline lookup yields CDR1 SGDLS and CDR2 YYNGEE. CDR3 length: 15 residues.

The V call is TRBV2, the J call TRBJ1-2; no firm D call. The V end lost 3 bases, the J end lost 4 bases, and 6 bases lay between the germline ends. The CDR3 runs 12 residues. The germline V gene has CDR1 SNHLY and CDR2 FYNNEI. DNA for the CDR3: TGTGCCAGCAGTGACCCAGGCTATGGCTACACCTTC. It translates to CASSDPGYGYTF.

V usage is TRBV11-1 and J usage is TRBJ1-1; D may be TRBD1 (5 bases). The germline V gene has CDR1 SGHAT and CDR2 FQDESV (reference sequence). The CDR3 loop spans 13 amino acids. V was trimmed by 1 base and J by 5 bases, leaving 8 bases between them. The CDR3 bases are TGTGCCAGCAGCTTAGGAGCAGGGACTGAAGCTTTCTTT. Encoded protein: CASSLGAGTEAFF.

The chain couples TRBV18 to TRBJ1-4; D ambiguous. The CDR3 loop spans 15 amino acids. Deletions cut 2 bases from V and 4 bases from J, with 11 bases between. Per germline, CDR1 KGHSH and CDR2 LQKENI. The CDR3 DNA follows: TGTGCCAGCTCACCAAGATCACAGTTTAATGAAAAACTGTTTTTT. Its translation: CASSPRSQFNEKLFF.

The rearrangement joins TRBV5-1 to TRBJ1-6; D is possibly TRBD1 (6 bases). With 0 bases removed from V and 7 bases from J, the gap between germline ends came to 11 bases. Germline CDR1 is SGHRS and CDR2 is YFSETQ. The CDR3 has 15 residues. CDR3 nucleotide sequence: TGCGCCAGCAGCTTGGGGGGACAACAAAATTCACCCCTCCACTTT. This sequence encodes CASSLGGQQNSPLHF.

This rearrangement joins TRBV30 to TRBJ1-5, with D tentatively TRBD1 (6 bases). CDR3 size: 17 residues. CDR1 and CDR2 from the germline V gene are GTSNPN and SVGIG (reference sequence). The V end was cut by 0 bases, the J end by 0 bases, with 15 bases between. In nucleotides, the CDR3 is TGTGCCTGGAGTGTATCTGGGGGCCTTTATAGCAATCAGCCCCAGCATTTT. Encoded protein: CAWSVSGGLYSNQPQHF.

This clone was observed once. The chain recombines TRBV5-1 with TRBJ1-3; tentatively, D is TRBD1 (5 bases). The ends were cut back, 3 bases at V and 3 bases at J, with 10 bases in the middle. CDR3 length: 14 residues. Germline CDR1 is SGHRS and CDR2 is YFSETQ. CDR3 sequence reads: CASSSRGSGNTIYF. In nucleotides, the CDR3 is TGCGCCAGCAGCTCTAGGGGTAGTGGAAACACCATATATTTT.

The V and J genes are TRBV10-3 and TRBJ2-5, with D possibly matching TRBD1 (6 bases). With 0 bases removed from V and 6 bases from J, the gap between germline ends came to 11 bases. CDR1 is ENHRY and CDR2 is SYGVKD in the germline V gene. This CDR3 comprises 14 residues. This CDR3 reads CAISESSQGQTQYF. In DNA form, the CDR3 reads TGTGCCATCAGTGAGTCGTCGCAGGGGCAGACCCAGTACTTC.

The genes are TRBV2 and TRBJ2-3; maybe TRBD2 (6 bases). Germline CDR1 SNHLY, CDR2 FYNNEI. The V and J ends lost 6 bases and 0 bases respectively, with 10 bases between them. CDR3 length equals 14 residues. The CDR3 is CASREEGSTDTQYF. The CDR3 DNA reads TGTGCCAGCAGAGAGGAGGGTAGCACAGATACGCAGTATTTT.

The CDR3 DNA reads TGCGCCAGCAGCGCGGACGTAACAGGGGATTCCGGGGAGCTGTTTTTT. Translation: CASSADVTGDSGELFF. The chain combines TRBV5-1 with TRBJ2-2; 7 nucleotides line up with TRBD1. Germline V gene data show CDR1 as SGHRS and CDR2 as YFSETQ. The J segment lost 6 bases and the V segment lost 4 bases, leaving 12 bases of the junction unmatched. The CDR3 sequence is 16 residues long. Together with reference TRBV5-1 and TRBJ2-2, the CDR3 gives the full variable domain: KAGVTQTPRYLIKTRGQQVTLSCSPISGHRSVSWYQQTPGQGLQFLFEYFSETQRNKGNFPGRFSGRQFSNSRSEMNVSTLELGDSALYLCASSADVTGDSGELFFGEGSRLTVL.

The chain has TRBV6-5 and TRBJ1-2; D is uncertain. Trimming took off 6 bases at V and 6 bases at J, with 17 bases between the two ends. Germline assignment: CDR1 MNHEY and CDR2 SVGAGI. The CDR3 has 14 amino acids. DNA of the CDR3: TGTGCCAGCAGCTCCAGCCCCGGGGAGGATGGCTACACCTTC. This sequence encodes CASSSSPGEDGYTF.

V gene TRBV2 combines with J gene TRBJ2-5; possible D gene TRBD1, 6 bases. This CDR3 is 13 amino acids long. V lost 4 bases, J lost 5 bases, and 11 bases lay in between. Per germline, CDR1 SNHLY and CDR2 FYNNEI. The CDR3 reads CASSVGGFETQYF. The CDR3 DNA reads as TGTGCCAGCAGTGTAGGGGGATTTGAGACCCAGTACTTC.

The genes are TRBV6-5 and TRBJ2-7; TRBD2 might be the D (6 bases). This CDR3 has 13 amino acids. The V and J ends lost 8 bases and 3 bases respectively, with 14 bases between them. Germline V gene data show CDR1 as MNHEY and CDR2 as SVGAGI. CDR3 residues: CASSGGYGYEQYF. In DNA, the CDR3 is TGTGCCAGCTCCGGAGGGTATGGCTACGAGCAGTACTTC.

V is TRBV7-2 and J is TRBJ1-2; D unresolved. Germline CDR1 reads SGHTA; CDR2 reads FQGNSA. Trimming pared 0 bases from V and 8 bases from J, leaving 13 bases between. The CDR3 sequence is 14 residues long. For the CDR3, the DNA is TGTGCCAGCAGCTTAGCGAGGGAGAAAGGCGGCTACACCTTC. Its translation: CASSLAREKGGYTF.